This T cell receptor (beta chain) was recorded in a study of control samples from healthy donors and cancer patients. Trimming stripped 6 bases from V and 0 bases from J, with 8 bases between. The germline gives CDR1 MNHEY, CDR2 SVGAGI. This CDR3 has 14 residues. The assay was immunoSEQ multiplex PCR, and TCRdb's table has in-frame clones only and misses some. The data show 80,000 to 100,000 clones, 88% seen once. Sequenced: blood. This chain connects TRBV6-5 to TRBJ2-2; D call uncertain. The TCR originated in a man aged 30-40 years in good health. CDR3 residues: CASSRQTNTGELFF. In DNA form, the CDR3 reads TGTGCCAGCAGCCGACAAACGAACACCGGGGAGCTGTTTTTT.